The source of this TCR beta chain is a study of T cells in localized non-small cell lung cancer. Assay used: immunoSEQ multiplex PCR; TCRdb lists only in-frame clones, some missing. The data hold about 31,000 clones, with approximately 85% observed a single time. General study findings and limits: Of the tissues analyzed, uninvolved adjacent lung showed maximal T cell clonality, greater than tumor. With higher T cell density in blood came longer overall survival.

Worth noting for this clone: Its antigen is currently unknown.

This sample comprised peripheral blood mononuclear cells, obtained before any cancer treatment. This TCR derives from a woman aged 40-70 years with stage III lung adenocarcinoma.

The CDR3 spells CASSLGSGRYEQYF. The CDR3 DNA reads as TGCGCCAGCAGCCTGGGTAGCGGGAGATACGAGCAGTACTTC. The gene calls are TRBV5-1 and TRBJ2-7, with 9 bases lining up with TRBD2. The V gene's germline CDR1 is SGHRS and CDR2 YFSETQ. The CDR3 runs 14 residues. V was clipped by 4 bases and J by 4 bases; unmatched bases: 6.